These 11 T cell receptor beta chains came from one sample sequenced in a study of beta chain features in type 1 diabetes. TCRB transcripts that were expressed got sequenced, as all of the isolated RNA had been reverse transcribed. Repertoires were generated with immunoSEQ multiplex PCR, while TCRdb's copy carries only in-frame clones and drops some. The repertoire holds roughly 450,000 clones, with about 14% as singletons. Sequences were obtained from naive CD4+ T cells from blood. The receptor set was obtained from a young man in good health.

This clone was seen a handful of times. The rearrangement uses TRBV19 and TRBJ2-7; 8 bases fit TRBD2. This CDR3 is 15 amino acids long. Per germline, CDR1 LNHDA and CDR2 SQIVND (reference sequence). Trimming cost V 3 bases and J 0 bases; bases outside gene matches: 4. The CDR3 coding sequence is TGTGCCAGTAGTATGGGAACTAGCGGCTCCTACGAGCAGTACGTC. This codes for CASSMGTSGSYEQYV.

The gene calls are TRBV7-2 and TRBJ2-7; D could derive from TRBD1 or TRBD2 (5 bases each). The V and J ends lost 3 bases and 2 bases respectively, with 11 bases between them. The CDR3 extends over 14 amino acids. Germline loops: CDR1 SGHTA, CDR2 FQGNSA. CDR3 in DNA: TGTGCCAGCAGCTTGGCTCAGGGACCCTACGAGCAGTACGTC. The encoded protein is CASSLAQGPYEQYV.

This clone came up a few times. The CDR3 DNA sequence: TGTGCCAGCAGCTTGGGGACGAGCGGGGATTACAATGAGCAGTTCTTC. Amino acids: CASSLGTSGDYNEQFF. The V call is TRBV5-4, the J call TRBJ2-1, with 7 bases identical to TRBD2. Germline CDR1 and CDR2: SGHNT and YYREEE (reference sequence). V dropped 0 bases and J dropped 4; count of bases not matched to a gene: 7. The CDR3 is made up of 16 amino acids.

There are a few counts of this clone. This chain uses TRBV30 with TRBJ2-3; D might be TRBD1 (6 bases). The germline CDR1 and CDR2 sequences are GTSNPN and SVGIG (reference sequence). This CDR3 is built from 13 residues. V was clipped by 4 bases and J by 8 bases, with 16 bases between them. The CDR3 protein is CAWTVGTIGTQYF. CDR3 nucleotide sequence: TGTGCCTGGACGGTCGGGACAATTGGTACGCAGTATTTT.

This clone has only a few counts. The chain couples TRBV18 to TRBJ1-1; D unclear. The germline V gene encodes CDR1 KGHSH and CDR2 LQKENI. Trimming removed 6 bases from V and 5 bases from J, with 10 bases in between. CDR3 length equals 12 residues. For the CDR3, the DNA is TGTGCCAGCTCTCGCCGGGAAACTGAAGCTTTCTTT. Its protein product is CASSRRETEAFF. The entire variable domain, with the rest obtained from reference TRBV18 and TRBJ1-1, is as follows: NAGVMQNPRHLVRRRGQEARLRCSPMKGHSHVYWYRQLPEEGLKFMVYLQKENIIDESGMPKERFSAEFPKEGPSILRIQQVVRGDSAAYFCASSRRETEAFFGQGTRLTVV.

The rearrangement links TRBV9 to TRBJ2-3, with TRBD1 matching 7 bases. From germline, CDR1 is SGDLS and CDR2 YYNGEE. The CDR3 has 14 residues. The V gene end was trimmed by 4 bases and the J gene end by 1 base; junction bases not matched to a gene: 3. CDR3 in amino acids: CASSPTGRTDTQYF. Written as DNA, the CDR3 is TGTGCCAGCAGCCCGACAGGGCGCACAGATACGCAGTATTTT.

The chain has TRBV7-9 and TRBJ2-7; D not certain. Trimming removed 7 bases at V and 1 base at J, with 8 bases between. The length of the CDR3 is 12 residues. Germline V gene sequence: CDR1 SEHNR, CDR2 FQNEAQ (reference sequence). CDR3: CASTGNSYEQYF. The CDR3 bases are TGTGCCAGCACCGGCAATTCCTACGAGCAGTACTTC.

J is TRBJ2-7 and V is TRBV7-9, with D perhaps matching TRBD1 (5 bases). The CDR3 is 17 amino acids. Per the germline V gene, CDR1 is SEHNR and CDR2 is FQNEAQ (reference sequence). V lost 2 bases and J 2 bases, leaving 19 bases between the germline ends. The CDR3 region is CASSLLGLADRAYEQYF. The CDR3 DNA sequence: TGTGCCAGCAGCTTACTCGGTTTGGCAGACAGAGCCTACGAGCAGTACTTC.

This clone was found a few times. CDR3 DNA: TGTGCCAGCAGCTTAGTCTTCCAAACTAGCGGGGACACAGATACGCAGTATTTT. It specifies CASSLVFQTSGDTDTQYF. The V and J genes are TRBV11-2 and TRBJ2-3; 10 bases align to TRBD2. CDR1 is SGHAT and CDR2 is FQNNGV in the germline V gene. The CDR3 is made up of 18 amino acids. J gave up 2 bases and V 1 base, and 9 bases lay outside the gene matches.

This clone has more than one count but fewer than ten. The V gene is TRBV2, the J gene TRBJ2-7, with D unclear. CDR3 length: 12 residues. V lost 5 bases and J lost 0, with 5 bases in between. Germline lookup yields CDR1 SNHLY and CDR2 FYNNEI. The CDR3 loop reads CASSRLSYEQYF. The CDR3 region has the DNA TGTGCCAGCAGTCGTCTCTCCTACGAGCAGTACTTC. The full variable domain, completed using reference TRBV2 and TRBJ2-7, is EPEVTQTPSHQVTQMGQEVILRCVPISNHLYFYWYRQILGQKVEFLVSFYNNEISEKSEIFDDQFSVERPDGSNFTLKIRSTKLEDSAMYFCASSRLSYEQYFGPGTRLTVT.

This clone was picked up a small number of times. The chain links TRBV30 to TRBJ2-1; 9 bases line up with TRBD2. CDR1 is GTSNPN, CDR2 SVGIG, per germline (reference sequence). V trimming: 1 base; J trimming: 11 bases; junction bases outside the gene matches: 3. CDR3 length: 12 residues. CDR3 sequence reads: CAWSGSGRKQFF. In DNA, the CDR3 is TGTGCCTGGAGTGGTAGCGGGAGAAAGCAGTTCTTC.